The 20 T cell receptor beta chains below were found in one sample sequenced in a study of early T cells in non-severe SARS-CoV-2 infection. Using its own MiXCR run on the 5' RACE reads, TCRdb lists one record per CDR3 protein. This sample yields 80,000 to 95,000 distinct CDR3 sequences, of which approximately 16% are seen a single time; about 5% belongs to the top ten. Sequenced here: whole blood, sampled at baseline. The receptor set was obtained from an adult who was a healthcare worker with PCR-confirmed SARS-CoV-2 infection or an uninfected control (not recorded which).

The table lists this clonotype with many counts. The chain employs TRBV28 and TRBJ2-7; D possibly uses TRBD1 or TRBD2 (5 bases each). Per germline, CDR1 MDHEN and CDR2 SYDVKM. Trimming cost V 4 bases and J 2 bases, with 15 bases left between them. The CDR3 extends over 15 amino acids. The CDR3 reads CASSSGAPVTYEQYF. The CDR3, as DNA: TGTGCCAGCAGTTCCGGGGCTCCAGTTACCTACGAGCAGTACTTC.

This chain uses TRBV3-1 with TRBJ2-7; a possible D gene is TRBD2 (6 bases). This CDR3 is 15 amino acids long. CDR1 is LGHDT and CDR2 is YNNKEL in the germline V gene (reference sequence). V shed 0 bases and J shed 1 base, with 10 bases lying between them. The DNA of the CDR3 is TGTGCCAGCAGCCAAGAGGGGGACTCGTCCTACGAGCAGTACTTC. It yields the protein CASSQEGDSSYEQYF.

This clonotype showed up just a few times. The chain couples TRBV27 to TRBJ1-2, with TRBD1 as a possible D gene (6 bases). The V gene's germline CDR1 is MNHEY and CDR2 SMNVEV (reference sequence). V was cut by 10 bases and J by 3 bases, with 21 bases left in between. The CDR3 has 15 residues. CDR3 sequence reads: CATAKQGLGHYGYTF. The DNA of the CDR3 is TGTGCCACCGCGAAACAGGGTTTGGGGCACTATGGCTACACCTTC.

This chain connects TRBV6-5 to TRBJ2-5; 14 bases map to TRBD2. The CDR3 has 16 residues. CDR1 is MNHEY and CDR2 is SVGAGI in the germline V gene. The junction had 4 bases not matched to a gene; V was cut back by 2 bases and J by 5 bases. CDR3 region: CASSYPTSGRVETQYF. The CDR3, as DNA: TGTGCCAGCAGTTACCCGACTAGCGGGAGGGTCGAGACCCAGTACTTC.

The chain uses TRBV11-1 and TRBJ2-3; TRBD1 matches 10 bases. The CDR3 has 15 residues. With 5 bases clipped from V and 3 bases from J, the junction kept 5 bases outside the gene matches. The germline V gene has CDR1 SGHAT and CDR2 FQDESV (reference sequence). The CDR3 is CASSLRDRGTDTQYF. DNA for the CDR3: TGTGCCAGCAGCCTTCGGGACAGGGGAACAGATACGCAGTATTTT.

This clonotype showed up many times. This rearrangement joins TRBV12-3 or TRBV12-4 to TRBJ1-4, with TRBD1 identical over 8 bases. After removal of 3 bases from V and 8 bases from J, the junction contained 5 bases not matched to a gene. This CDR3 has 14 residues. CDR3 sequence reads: CASSLGGTGEKLFF. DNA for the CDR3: TGTGCCAGCAGTTTGGGGGGGACAGGAGAAAAACTGTTTTTT.

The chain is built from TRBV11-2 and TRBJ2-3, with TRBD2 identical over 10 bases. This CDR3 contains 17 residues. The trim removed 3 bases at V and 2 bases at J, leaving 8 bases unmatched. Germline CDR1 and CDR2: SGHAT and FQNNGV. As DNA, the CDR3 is TGTGCCAGCAGCTTTGCCGGGACTAGCGCCTTCACAGATACGCAGTATTTT. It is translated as CASSFAGTSAFTDTQYF.

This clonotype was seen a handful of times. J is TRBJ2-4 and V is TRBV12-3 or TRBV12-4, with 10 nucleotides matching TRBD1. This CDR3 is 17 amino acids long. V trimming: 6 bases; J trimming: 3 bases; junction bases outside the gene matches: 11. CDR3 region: CASSAPGQGYDKNIQYF. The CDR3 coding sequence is TGTGCCAGCAGCGCACCGGGACAGGGGTACGACAAAAACATTCAGTACTTC.

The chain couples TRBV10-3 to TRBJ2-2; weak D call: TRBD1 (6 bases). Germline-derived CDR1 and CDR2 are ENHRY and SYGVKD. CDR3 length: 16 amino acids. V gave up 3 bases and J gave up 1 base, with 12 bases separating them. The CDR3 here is CAISDPGTRNTGELFF. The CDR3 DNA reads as TGTGCCATCAGTGACCCGGGGACACGGAACACCGGGGAGCTGTTTTTT.

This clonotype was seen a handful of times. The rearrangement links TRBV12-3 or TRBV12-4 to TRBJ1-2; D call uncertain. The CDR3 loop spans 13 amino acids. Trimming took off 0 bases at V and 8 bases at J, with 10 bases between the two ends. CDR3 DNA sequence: TGTGCCAGCAGTTTAGCCCCTCGCCGCGGCTACACCTTC. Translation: CASSLAPRRGYTF.

CDR3 protein: CASSDYSRNANTGELFF. CDR3 DNA: TGTGCCAGCAGTGACTACAGCCGTAACGCGAACACCGGGGAGCTGTTTTTT. The rearrangement uses TRBV6-6 and TRBJ2-2; D possibly corresponds to TRBD2 (5 bases). The germline gives CDR1 MNHNY, CDR2 SVGAGI (reference sequence). This CDR3 has 17 amino acids. V was shortened by 5 bases and J by 0 bases, with 16 bases between the two germline ends.

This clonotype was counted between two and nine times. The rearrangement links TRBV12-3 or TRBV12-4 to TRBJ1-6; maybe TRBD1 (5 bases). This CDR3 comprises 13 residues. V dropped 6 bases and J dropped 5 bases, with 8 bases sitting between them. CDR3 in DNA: TGTGCCAGCAGCCGGGGCCATAATTCACCCCTCCACTTT. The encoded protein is CASSRGHNSPLHF.

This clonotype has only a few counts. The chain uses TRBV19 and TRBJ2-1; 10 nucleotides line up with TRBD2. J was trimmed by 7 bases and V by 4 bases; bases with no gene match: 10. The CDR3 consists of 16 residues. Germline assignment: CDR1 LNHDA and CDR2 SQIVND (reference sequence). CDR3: CASSSTSGMGGNEQFF. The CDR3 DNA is TGTGCCAGTAGTAGCACTAGCGGGATGGGAGGGAATGAGCAGTTCTTC.

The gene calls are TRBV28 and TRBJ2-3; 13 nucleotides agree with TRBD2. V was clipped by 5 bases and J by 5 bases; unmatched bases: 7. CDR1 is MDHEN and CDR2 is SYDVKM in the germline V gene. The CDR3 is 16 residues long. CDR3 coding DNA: TGTGCCAGCAGTCCCCCGGGACTAGCGGGAAAAGATACGCAGTATTTT. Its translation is CASSPPGLAGKDTQYF.

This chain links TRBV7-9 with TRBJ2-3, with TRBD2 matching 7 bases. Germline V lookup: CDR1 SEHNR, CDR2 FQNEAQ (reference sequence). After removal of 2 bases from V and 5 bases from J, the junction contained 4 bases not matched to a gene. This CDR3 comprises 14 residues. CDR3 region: CASSLRREGDTQYF. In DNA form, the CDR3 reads TGTGCCAGCAGCTTAAGGAGGGAGGGAGATACGCAGTATTTT.

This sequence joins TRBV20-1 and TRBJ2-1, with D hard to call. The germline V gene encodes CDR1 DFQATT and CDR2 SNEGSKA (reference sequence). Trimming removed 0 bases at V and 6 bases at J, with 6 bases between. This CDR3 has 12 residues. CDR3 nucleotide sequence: TGCAGTGCTAGAGATCAAACCAATGAGCAGTTCTTC. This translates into CSARDQTNEQFF.

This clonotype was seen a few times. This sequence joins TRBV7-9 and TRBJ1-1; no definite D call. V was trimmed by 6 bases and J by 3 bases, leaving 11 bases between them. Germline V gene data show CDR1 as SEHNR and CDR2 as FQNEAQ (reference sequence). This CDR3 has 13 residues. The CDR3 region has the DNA TGTGCCAGCAGTTCCCCCGGGGACACTGAAGCTTTCTTT. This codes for CASSSPGDTEAFF.

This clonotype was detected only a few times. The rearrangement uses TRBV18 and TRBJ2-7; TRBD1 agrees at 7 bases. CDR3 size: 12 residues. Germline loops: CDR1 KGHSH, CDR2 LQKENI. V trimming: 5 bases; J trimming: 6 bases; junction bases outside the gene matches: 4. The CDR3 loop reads CASSSQGVEQYF. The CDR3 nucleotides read TGTGCCAGCTCATCCCAGGGGGTCGAGCAGTACTTC.

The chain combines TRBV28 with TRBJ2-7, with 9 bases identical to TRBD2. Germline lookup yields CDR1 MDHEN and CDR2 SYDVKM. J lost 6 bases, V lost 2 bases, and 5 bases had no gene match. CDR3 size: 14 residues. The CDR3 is CASSLAGGPVEQYF. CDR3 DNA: TGTGCCAGCAGTTTAGCGGGAGGGCCGGTCGAGCAGTACTTC.

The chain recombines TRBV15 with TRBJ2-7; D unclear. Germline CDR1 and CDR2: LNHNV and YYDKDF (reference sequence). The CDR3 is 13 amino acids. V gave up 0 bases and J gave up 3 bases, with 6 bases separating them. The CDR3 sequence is CATSREAGYEQYF. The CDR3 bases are TGTGCCACCAGCAGAGAGGCAGGCTACGAGCAGTACTTC. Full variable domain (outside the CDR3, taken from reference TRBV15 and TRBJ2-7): DAMVIQNPRYQVTQFGKPVTLSCSQTLNHNVMYWYQQKSSQAPKLLFHYYDKDFNNEADTPDNFQSRRPNTSFCFLDIRSPGLGDTAMYLCATSREAGYEQYFGPGTRLTVT.